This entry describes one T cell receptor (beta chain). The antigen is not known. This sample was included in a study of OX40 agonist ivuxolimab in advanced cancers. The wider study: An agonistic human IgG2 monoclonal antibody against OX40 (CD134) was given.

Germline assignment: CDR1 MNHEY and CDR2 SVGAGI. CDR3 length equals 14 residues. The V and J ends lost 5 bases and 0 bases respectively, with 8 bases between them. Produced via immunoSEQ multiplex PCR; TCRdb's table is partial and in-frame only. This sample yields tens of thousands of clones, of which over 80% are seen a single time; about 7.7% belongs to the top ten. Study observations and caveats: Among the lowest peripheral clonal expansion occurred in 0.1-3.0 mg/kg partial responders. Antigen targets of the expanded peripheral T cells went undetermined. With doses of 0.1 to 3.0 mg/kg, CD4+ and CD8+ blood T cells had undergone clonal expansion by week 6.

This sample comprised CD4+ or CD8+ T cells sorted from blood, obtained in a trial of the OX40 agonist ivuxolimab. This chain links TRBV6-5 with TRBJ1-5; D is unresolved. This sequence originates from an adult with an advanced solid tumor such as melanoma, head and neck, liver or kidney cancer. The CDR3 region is CASSRTDSNQPQHF. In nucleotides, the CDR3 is TGTGCCAGCAGTAGAACCGATAGCAATCAGCCCCAGCATTTT.